A single sample is the source of the 10 T cell receptor beta chains below, sequenced in a study of blood T cell repertoires in COVID-19. Clones were read by immunoSEQ multiplex PCR, and TCRdb kept only the in-frame ones, dropping some. The sample contains 110,000 or so clones, 80% to 90% of which appear only once. The material sequenced was peripheral blood. These receptors all come from a woman older than 75 with active or convalescent COVID-19.

The chain joins TRBV27 to TRBJ2-4, with TRBD2 matching 13 bases. Germline V gene data show CDR1 as MNHEY and CDR2 as SMNVEV (reference sequence). The CDR3 runs to 17 residues. The V gene end was trimmed by 4 bases and the J gene end by 1 base; junction bases not matched to a gene: 4. CDR3 DNA sequence: TGTGCCAGCAGTTCGATGACTAGCGGGAGGGCCAAAAACATTCAGTACTTC. Protein sequence: CASSSMTSGRAKNIQYF.

This clone occurred once. This chain uses TRBV7-8 with TRBJ2-7; no clear D. CDR1 is SGHVS and CDR2 is FQNEAQ in the germline V gene. Trimming shortened V by 6 bases and J by 2 bases, and 17 bases separated the two germline ends. The CDR3 spans 15 residues. Written as DNA, the CDR3 is TGTGCCAGCAGGCCCATACAGACCTCGCCCTACGAGCAGTACTTC. It encodes CASRPIQTSPYEQYF. Full variable domain (outside the CDR3, taken from reference TRBV7-8 and TRBJ2-7): GAGVSQSPRYKVAKRGQDVALRCDPISGHVSLFWYQQALGQGPEFLTYFQNEAQLDKSGLPSDRFFAERPEGSVSTLKIQRTQQEDSAVYLCASRPIQTSPYEQYFGPGTRLTVT.

The chain couples TRBV6-6 to TRBJ1-2, with no clear D. The CDR3 sequence is 15 residues long. From germline, CDR1 is MNHNY and CDR2 SVGAGI (reference sequence). The V end lost 6 bases, the J end lost 0 bases, and 14 bases lay between the germline ends. This CDR3 reads CASRPGEAANYGYTF. For the CDR3, the DNA is TGTGCCAGCAGACCCGGGGAGGCCGCTAACTATGGCTACACCTTC.

This chain links TRBV4-2 with TRBJ2-5, with D possibly matching TRBD2 (5 bases). This CDR3 contains 16 residues. Trimming pared 0 bases from V and 7 bases from J, leaving 18 bases between. Germline V gene data show CDR1 as LGHNA and CDR2 as YNFKEQ. In DNA form, the CDR3 reads TGTGCCAGCAGCCAAGATATGAGGGATCCCCCAGGGACCCAGTACTTC. This translates into CASSQDMRDPPGTQYF.

The chain links TRBV6-5 to TRBJ2-3; 8 nucleotides match TRBD1. The CDR3 extends over 14 amino acids. With 5 bases clipped from V and 6 bases from J, the junction kept 7 bases outside the gene matches. The germline V gene encodes CDR1 MNHEY and CDR2 SVGAGI. The DNA for the CDR3 is TGTGCCAGCAGTCCAACAGGGGGTTCGGATACGCAGTATTTT. It yields the protein CASSPTGGSDTQYF.

The chain uses TRBV2 and TRBJ1-4; maybe TRBD1 (6 bases). V lost 6 bases and J lost 2, with 16 bases in between. There are 16 residues in the CDR3. The germline CDR1 and CDR2 sequences are SNHLY and FYNNEI. Here the CDR3 reads CASSLSQGWTNEKLFF. The CDR3 DNA reads as TGTGCCAGCAGCCTTTCACAGGGTTGGACTAATGAAAAACTGTTTTTT.

This clone was seen only once. The chain couples TRBV9 to TRBJ2-1, with 12 bases fitting TRBD1. CDR1 SGDLS and CDR2 YYNGEE come from the germline V gene. V lost 4 bases, J lost 9 bases, and 8 bases stayed unmatched. This CDR3 has 15 amino acids. CDR3 nucleotides: TGTGCCAGCAGCCCCGCGGGGACAGGGGGCAGTGAGCAGTTCTTC. Its protein is CASSPAGTGGSEQFF. Full variable domain (missing parts from reference TRBV9 and TRBJ2-1): DSGVTQTPKHLITATGQRVTLRCSPRSGDLSVYWYQQSLDQGLQFLIQYYNGEERAKGNILERFSAQQFPDLHSELNLSSLELGDSALYFCASSPAGTGGSEQFFGPGTRLTVL.

This chain links TRBV29-1 with TRBJ2-5; 12 bases map to TRBD2. Germline trimming cut 1 base from V and 5 bases from J; bases unmatched to any gene: 5. The CDR3 is 15 residues long. Germline V lookup: CDR1 SQVTM, CDR2 ANQGSEA. Here the CDR3 DNA reads TGCAGCGTTGAAGGGACTAGCGGGATAAGGGAGACCCAGTACTTC. It encodes CSVEGTSGIRETQYF. The full variable domain, with the rest looked up from reference TRBV29-1 and TRBJ2-5, is SAVISQKPSRDICQRGTSLTIQCQVDSQVTMMFWYRQQPGQSLTLIATANQGSEATYESGFVIDKFPISRPNLTFSTLTVSNMSPEDSSIYLCSVEGTSGIRETQYFGPGTRLLVL.

This clone was picked up a small number of times. The chain is built from TRBV5-6 and TRBJ1-1; D perhaps matches TRBD1 (5 bases). Germline lookup yields CDR1 SGHDT and CDR2 YYEEEE. This CDR3 is 12 amino acids long. V lost 2 bases, J lost 6 bases, and 8 bases lay in between. The CDR3: CASSLGEAEAFF. The CDR3 nucleotides read TGTGCCAGCAGCTTAGGGGAGGCTGAAGCTTTCTTT. The full variable domain, rest sourced from reference TRBV5-6 and TRBJ1-1, is DAGVTQSPTHLIKTRGQQVTLRCSPKSGHDTVSWYQQALGQGPQFIFQYYEEEERQRGNFPDRFSGHQFPNYSSELNVNALLLGDSALYLCASSLGEAEAFFGQGTRLTVV.

This clone turned up a few times. The rearrangement uses TRBV27 and TRBJ1-6; the D is unclear. With 6 bases removed from V and 0 bases from J, the gap between germline ends came to 15 bases. The CDR3 contains 17 residues. Germline CDR1 MNHEY, CDR2 SMNVEV (reference sequence). CDR3 nucleotide sequence: TGTGCCAGCAGCTATAAACTACATAGCTCCTATAATTCACCCCTCCACTTT. Translated, it gives CASSYKLHSSYNSPLHF.